Each of the 6 T cell receptor beta chains below was sequenced from the same sample in a study of CD8+ T cells in alopecia areata (dated 2018 in TCRdb). Sample time point, as interpreted from the label and publication: baseline before oral tofacitinib. The library was built by means of the immunoSEQ multiplex PCR assay. RNA was extracted from all samples and reverse transcribed into cDNA, which served as template for TCR sequencing. TCRdb mirrors the immuneACCESS table, restricted to in-frame sequences. Some clones are absent from its copies; in checked studies, under half trace to an unresolved V gene, and the reason for the others is unknown. In all, the sample holds about 130,000 clones, and about 60% of those were seen once. The leading ten clones occupy roughly 6.7% of the sample. The source material was CD4+ T cells sorted from blood, sampled at week 0. These receptors were taken from a human donor with alopecia areata.

At least ten counts were recorded for this clone. The V and J genes are TRBV11-2 and TRBJ2-2; D may be TRBD1 (6 bases). Per the germline V gene, CDR1 is SGHAT and CDR2 is FQNNGV. Trimming left V 5 bases short and J 4 bases short, with 14 bases between. The CDR3 contains 15 residues. As DNA, the CDR3 is TGTGCCAGCAGCGTGACAGGTTCCGTCACCGGGGAGCTGTTTTTT. Its translation is CASSVTGSVTGELFF.

The chain couples TRBV27 to TRBJ1-4; the match to TRBD1 covers 7 bases. The J segment lost 4 bases and the V segment lost 2 bases, leaving 7 bases of the junction unmatched. Germline V gene sequence: CDR1 MNHEY, CDR2 SMNVEV (reference sequence). CDR3 length: 16 amino acids. The CDR3 nucleotides read TGTGCCAGCAGTTTAACAGGGGACAGATTTAATGAAAAACTGTTTTTT. Protein: CASSLTGDRFNEKLFF.

This clone was detected a few times. The gene calls are TRBV7-2 and TRBJ1-5; possible D gene TRBD1, 5 bases. Trimming cost V 1 base and J 11 bases, with 9 bases left between them. Germline-derived CDR1 and CDR2 are SGHTA and FQGNSA. The CDR3 is made up of 12 amino acids. In DNA form, the CDR3 reads TGTGCCAGCAGCTTAGAGGCAGGGACCCAGCATTTT. It is translated as CASSLEAGTQHF.

The V and J genes are TRBV6-5 and TRBJ1-1; D remains unclear. Germline CDR1 reads MNHEY; CDR2 reads SVGAGI. V lost 6 bases and J 5 bases, leaving 13 bases between the germline ends. CDR3 length: 13 residues. The chain's CDR3 is CASRPRLGTEAFF. In nucleotides, the CDR3 is TGTGCCAGCAGACCGCGTTTGGGAACTGAAGCTTTCTTT.

This clone was seen more than once but under ten times. V is TRBV6-5 and J is TRBJ1-6; TRBD1 might be the D (6 bases). V was shortened by 0 bases and J by 8 bases, with 11 bases between the two germline ends. This CDR3 has 15 residues. The germline V gene has CDR1 MNHEY and CDR2 SVGAGI. CDR3 region: CASSYSRDTYSPLHF. As DNA, the CDR3 is TGTGCCAGCAGTTACTCAAGGGACACCTATTCACCCCTCCACTTT.

This clone turned up a few times. The rearrangement uses TRBV7-9 and TRBJ1-4, with TRBD1 matching over 8 bases. This CDR3 is 13 amino acids long. V lost 8 bases and J lost 8; bases outside the gene matches: 7. CDR1 SEHNR and CDR2 FQNEAQ come from the germline V gene (reference sequence). CDR3 in amino acids: CASGNRGSEKLFF. CDR3 nucleotide sequence: TGTGCCAGCGGAAACAGGGGGTCGGAAAAACTGTTTTTT.